The present TCR beta chain was sequenced within a study of blood T cell repertoires in COVID-19. Assay used: immunoSEQ multiplex PCR; TCRdb lists only in-frame clones, some missing. The data contain 200,000 to 250,000 clones, about nine tenths of them singletons. Germline V lookup: CDR1 MDHEN, CDR2 SYDVKM. CDR3 length: 19 residues. Deletions cut 5 bases from V and 2 bases from J, with 26 bases between. What was sequenced was peripheral blood. This clonotype was obtained from a woman aged 60 to 75 with acute or convalescent COVID-19. This chain links TRBV28 with TRBJ2-3; D perhaps matches TRBD2 (6 bases). CDR3 sequence: CASSPNYRLLAGNTDTQYF. The CDR3 nucleotides are TGTGCCAGCAGTCCAAACTATCGACTTCTGGCGGGGAACACAGATACGCAGTATTTT.